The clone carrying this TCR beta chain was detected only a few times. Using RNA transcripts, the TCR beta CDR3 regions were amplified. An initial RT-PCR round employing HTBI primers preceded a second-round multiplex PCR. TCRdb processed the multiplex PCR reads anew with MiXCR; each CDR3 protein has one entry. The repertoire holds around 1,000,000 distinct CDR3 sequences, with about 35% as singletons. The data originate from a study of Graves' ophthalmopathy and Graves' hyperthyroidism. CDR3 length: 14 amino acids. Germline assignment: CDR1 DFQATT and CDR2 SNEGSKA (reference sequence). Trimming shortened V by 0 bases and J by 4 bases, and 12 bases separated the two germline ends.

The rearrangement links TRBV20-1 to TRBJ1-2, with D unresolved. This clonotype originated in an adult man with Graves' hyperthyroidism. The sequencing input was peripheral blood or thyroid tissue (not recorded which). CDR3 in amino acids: CSARDLRTAYGYTF. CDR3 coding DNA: TGCAGTGCTAGAGATCTCAGGACCGCCTATGGCTACACCTTC.